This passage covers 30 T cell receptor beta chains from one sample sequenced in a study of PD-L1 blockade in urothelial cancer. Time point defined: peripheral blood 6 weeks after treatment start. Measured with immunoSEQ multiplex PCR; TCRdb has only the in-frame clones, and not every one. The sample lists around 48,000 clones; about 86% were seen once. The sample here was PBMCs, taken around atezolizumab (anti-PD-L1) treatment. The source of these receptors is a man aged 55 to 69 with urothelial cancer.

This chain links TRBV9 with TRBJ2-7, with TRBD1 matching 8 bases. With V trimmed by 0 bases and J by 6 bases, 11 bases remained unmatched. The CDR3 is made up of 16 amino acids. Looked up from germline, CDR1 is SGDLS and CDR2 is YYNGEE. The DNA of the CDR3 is TGTGCCAGCAGCGTAGCTACGGGGACAGGAGTAGGCGAGCAGTACTTC. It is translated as CASSVATGTGVGEQYF.

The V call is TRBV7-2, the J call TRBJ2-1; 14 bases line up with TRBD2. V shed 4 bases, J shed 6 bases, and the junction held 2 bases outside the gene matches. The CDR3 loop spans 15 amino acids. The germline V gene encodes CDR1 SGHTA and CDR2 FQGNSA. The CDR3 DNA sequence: TGTGCCAGCAGCTCCGGACTAGCGGGGGGCAATGAGCAGTTCTTC. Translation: CASSSGLAGGNEQFF.

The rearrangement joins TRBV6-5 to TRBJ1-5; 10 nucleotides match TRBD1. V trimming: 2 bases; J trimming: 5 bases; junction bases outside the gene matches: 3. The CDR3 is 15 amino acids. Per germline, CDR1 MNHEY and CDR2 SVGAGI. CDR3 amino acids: CASSYGDRGDQPQHF. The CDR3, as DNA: TGTGCCAGCAGTTACGGGGACAGGGGTGATCAGCCCCAGCATTTT.

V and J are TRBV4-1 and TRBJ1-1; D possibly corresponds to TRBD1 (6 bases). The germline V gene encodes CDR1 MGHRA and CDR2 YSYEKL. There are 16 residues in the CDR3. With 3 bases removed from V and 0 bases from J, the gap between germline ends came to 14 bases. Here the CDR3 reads CASSQILDRMNTEAFF. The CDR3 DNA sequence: TGCGCCAGCAGCCAGATCCTCGACAGGATGAACACTGAAGCTTTCTTT.

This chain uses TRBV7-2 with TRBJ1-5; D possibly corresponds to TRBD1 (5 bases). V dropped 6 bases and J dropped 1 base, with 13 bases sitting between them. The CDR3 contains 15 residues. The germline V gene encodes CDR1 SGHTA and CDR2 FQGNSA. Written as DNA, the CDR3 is TGTGCCAGCAGGCAGGGAGGGCTAAGCAATCAGCCCCAGCATTTT. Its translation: CASRQGGLSNQPQHF.

The CDR3 region has the DNA TGTGCCAGCAGCCAGAATAACTATGGCTACACCTTC. Protein: CASSQNNYGYTF. This chain joins TRBV7-6 and TRBJ1-2; D is undetermined. The CDR3 is 12 amino acids. The germline gives CDR1 SGHVS, CDR2 FNYEAQ. V lost 5 bases to trimming and J lost 1 base, with 5 bases between them.

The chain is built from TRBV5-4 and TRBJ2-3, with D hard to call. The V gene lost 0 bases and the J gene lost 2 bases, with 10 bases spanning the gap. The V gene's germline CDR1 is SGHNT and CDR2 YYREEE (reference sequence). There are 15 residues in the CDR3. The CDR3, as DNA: TGTGCCAGCAGCTTGGGTCCCCAAATCACAGATACGCAGTATTTT. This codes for CASSLGPQITDTQYF.

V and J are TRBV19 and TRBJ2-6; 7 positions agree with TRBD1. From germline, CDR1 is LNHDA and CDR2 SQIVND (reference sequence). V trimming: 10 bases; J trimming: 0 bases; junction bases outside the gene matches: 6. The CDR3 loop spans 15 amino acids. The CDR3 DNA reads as TGTGCCACGAGACAGGGCTCCTCTGGGGCCAACGTCCTGACTTTC. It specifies CATRQGSSGANVLTF.

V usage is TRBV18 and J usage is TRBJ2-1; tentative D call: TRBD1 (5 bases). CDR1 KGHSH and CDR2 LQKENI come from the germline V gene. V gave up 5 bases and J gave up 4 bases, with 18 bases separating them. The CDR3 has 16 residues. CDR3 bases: TGTGCCAGCTCATCCCAGGGTCTCTCACAGTACAATGAGCAGTTCTTC. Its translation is CASSSQGLSQYNEQFF. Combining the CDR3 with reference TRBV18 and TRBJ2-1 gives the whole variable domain NAGVMQNPRHLVRRRGQEARLRCSPMKGHSHVYWYRQLPEEGLKFMVYLQKENIIDESGMPKERFSAEFPKEGPSILRIQQVVRGDSAAYFCASSSQGLSQYNEQFFGPGTRLTVL.

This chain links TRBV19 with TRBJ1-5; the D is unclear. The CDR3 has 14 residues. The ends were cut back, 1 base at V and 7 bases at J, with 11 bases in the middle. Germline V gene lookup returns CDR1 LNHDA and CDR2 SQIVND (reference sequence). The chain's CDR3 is CASSIAGMEQPQHF. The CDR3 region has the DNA TGTGCCAGTAGTATAGCCGGCATGGAGCAGCCCCAGCATTTT.

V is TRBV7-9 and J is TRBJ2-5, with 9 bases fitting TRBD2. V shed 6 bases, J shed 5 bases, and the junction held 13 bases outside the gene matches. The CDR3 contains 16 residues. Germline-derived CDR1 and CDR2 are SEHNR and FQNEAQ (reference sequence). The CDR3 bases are TGTGCCAGCAGATCAAAACCGGGACTAGCTGTGGAGACCCAGTACTTC. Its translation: CASRSKPGLAVETQYF.

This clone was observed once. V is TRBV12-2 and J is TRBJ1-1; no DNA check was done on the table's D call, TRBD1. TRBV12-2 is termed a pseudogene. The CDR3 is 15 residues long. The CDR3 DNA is TGTGCAAGTCGCTTAGCGGGCCCGTGGCACACTGAAGCTTTCTTT. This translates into CASRLAGPWHTEAFF.

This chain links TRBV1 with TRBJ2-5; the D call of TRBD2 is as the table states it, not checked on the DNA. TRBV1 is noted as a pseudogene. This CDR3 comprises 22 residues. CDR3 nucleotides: TGCACCAGCAGCCAAGCCCTCCCCGGGACTAGCGGGGGGGTCCTGGGCTCGGAGACCCAGTACTTC. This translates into CTSSQALPGTSGGVLGSETQYF.

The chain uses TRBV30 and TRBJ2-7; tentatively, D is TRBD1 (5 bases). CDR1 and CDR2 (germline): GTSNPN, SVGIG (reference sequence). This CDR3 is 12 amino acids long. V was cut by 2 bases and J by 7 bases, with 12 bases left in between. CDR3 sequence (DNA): TGTGCCTGGAGTACGGGTCAGGGTGAGCAGTACTTC. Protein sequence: CAWSTGQGEQYF.

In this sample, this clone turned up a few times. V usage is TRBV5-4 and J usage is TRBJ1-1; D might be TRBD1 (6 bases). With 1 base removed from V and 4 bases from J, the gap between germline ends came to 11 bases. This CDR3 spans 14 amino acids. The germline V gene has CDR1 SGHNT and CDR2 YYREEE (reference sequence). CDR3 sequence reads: CASSLIGGGTEAFF. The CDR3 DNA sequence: TGTGCCAGCAGCTTGATAGGGGGTGGCACTGAAGCTTTCTTT.

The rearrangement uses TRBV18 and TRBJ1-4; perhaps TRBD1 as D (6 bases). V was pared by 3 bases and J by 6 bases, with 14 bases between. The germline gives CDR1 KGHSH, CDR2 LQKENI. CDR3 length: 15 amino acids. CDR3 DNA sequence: TGTGCCAGCTCACCCCCGAGGGGGGGCGATGAAAAACTGTTTTTT. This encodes CASSPPRGGDEKLFF.

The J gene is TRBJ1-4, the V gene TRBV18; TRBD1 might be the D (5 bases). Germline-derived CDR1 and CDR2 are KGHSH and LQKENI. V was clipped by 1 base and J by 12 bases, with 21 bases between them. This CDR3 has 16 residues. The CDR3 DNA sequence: TGTGCCAGCTCACCACGCGGAGGAGGGGTGGGTAATGAACTGTTTTTT. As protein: CASSPRGGGVGNELFF.

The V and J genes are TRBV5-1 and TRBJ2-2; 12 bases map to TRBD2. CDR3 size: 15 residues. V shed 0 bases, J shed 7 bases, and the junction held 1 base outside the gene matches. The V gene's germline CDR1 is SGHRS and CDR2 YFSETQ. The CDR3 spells CASSLVTSGGGELFF. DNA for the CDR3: TGCGCCAGCAGCTTGGTGACTAGCGGGGGCGGGGAGCTGTTTTTT.

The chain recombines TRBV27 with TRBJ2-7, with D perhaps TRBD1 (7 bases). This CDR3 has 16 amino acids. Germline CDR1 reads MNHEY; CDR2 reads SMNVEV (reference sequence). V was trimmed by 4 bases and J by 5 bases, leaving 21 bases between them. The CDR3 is CASSSPRRQGGNEQYF. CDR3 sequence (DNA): TGTGCCAGCAGTTCCCCGCGTCGACAGGGAGGCAACGAGCAGTACTTC.

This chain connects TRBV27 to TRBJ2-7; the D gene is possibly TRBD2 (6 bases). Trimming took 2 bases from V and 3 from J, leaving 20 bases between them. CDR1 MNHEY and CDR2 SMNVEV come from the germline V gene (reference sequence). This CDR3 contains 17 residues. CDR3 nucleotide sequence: TGTGCCAGCAGTTTAGGGTCTTTAGGCGGGAAGCGCTACGAGCAGTACTTC. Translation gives CASSLGSLGGKRYEQYF.

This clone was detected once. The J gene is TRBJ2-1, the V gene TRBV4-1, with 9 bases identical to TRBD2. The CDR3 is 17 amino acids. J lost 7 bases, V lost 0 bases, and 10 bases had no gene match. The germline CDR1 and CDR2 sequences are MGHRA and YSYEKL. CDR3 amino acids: CASSQDSASGAPNEQFF. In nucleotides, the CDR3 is TGCGCCAGCAGCCAAGATTCGGCTAGCGGGGCCCCGAATGAGCAGTTCTTC.

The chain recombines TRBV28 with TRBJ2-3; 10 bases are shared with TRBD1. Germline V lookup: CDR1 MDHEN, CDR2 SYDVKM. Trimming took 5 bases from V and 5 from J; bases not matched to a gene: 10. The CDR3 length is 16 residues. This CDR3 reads CASSPSGQGLLDTQYF. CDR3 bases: TGTGCCAGCAGTCCCTCGGGACAGGGGTTGTTAGATACGCAGTATTTT. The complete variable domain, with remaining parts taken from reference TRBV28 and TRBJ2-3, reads DVKVTQSSRYLVKRTGEKVFLECVQDMDHENMFWYRQDPGLGLRLIYFSYDVKMKEKGDIPEGYSVSREKKERFSLILESASTNQTSMYLCASSPSGQGLLDTQYFGPGTRLTVL.

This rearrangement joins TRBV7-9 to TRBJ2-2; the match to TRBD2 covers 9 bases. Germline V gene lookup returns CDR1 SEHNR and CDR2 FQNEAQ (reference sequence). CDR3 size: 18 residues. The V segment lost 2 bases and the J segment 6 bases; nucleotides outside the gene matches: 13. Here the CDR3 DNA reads TGTGCCAGCAGCTTATTTGGTAGCGGGGGCAAAAGGTCCGGGGAGCTGTTTTTT. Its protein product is CASSLFGSGGKRSGELFF.

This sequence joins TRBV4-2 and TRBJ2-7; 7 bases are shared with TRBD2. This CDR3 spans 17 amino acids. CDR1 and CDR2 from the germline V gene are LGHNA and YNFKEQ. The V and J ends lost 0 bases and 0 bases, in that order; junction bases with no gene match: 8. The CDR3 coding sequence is TGTGCCAGCAGCCAAGATCTTACGGGGGGTCTCTCCTACGAGCAGTACTTC. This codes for CASSQDLTGGLSYEQYF.

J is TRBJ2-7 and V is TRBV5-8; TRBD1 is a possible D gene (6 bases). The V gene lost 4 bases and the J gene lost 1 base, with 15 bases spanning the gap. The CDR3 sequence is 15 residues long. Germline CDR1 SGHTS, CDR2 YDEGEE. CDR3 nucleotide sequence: TGTGCCAGCAGCAGTAGGGGGTGGGCGTCCTACGAGCAGTACTTC. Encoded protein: CASSSRGWASYEQYF. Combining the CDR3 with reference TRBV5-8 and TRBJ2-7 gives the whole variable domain EAGVTQSPTHLIKTRGQQATLRCSPISGHTSVYWYQQALGLGLQFLLWYDEGEERNRGNFPPRFSGRQFPNYSSELNVNALELEDSALYLCASSSRGWASYEQYFGPGTRLTVT.

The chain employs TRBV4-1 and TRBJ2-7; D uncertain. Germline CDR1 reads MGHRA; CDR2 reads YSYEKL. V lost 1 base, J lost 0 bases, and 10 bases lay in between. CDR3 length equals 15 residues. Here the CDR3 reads CASSQGAGTSYEQYF. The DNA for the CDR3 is TGCGCCAGCAGCCAAGGGGCAGGAACCTCCTACGAGCAGTACTTC.

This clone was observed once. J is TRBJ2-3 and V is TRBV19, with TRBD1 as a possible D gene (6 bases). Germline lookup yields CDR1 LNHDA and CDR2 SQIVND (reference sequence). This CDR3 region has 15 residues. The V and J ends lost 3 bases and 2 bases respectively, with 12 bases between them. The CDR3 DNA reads TGTGCCAGTAGTATGGGGGCTCAGCCCACAGATACGCAGTATTTT. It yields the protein CASSMGAQPTDTQYF.

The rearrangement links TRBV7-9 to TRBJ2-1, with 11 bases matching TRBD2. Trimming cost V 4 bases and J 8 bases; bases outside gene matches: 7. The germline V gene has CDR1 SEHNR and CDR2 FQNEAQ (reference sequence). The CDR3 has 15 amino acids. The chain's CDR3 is CASSYSGGASDEQFF. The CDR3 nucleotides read TGTGCCAGCAGCTATAGCGGGGGGGCAAGCGATGAGCAGTTCTTC.

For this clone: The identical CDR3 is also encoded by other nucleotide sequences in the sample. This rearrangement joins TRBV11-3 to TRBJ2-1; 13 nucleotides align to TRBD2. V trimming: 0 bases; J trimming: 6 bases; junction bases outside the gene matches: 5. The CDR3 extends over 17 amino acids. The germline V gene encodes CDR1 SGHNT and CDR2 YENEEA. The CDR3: CASSLDWGLAGSNEQFF. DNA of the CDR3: TGTGCCAGCAGCTTAGATTGGGGACTAGCGGGATCCAATGAGCAGTTCTTC.

The DNA of the CDR3 is TGTGCCAGCAGCGTATCAGACTCTGGGGCCAACGTCCTGACTTTC. Protein sequence: CASSVSDSGANVLTF. V usage is TRBV9 and J usage is TRBJ2-6, with D unresolved. V was pared by 1 base and J by 0 bases, with 5 bases between. CDR3 length equals 15 residues. CDR1 is SGDLS, CDR2 YYNGEE, per germline.